These 26 T cell receptor beta chains originate from one sample sequenced in a study of response to subunit inactivated influenza vaccine. TCRdb reprocessed the RT-PCR reads with MiXCR, giving one entry per CDR3 protein. The table includes 500,000 to 700,000 distinct CDR3 sequences, under 25% detected once. The same sample was also studied in work on T cells expressing NK-cell markers. This second report adds: It was by 5'RACE template switching with UMIs that TCR beta cDNA was made.

The sample here was CD4+ T cells sorted from PBMCs, taken 12 days after vaccination. The origin of the receptors is a middle-aged man who received an inactivated influenza vaccine.

The chain couples TRBV15 to TRBJ2-7; D call uncertain. Germline CDR1 LNHNV, CDR2 YYDKDF (reference sequence). Trimming removed 0 bases from V and 4 bases from J, with 10 bases in between. This CDR3 has 14 amino acids. The CDR3 loop is CATSRDTGYYEQYF. For the CDR3, the DNA is TGTGCCACCAGCAGAGATACTGGGTATTACGAGCAGTACTTC.

The chain uses TRBV2 and TRBJ2-5; TRBD2 agrees at 8 bases. Trimming cost V 3 bases and J 2 bases; bases outside gene matches: 11. CDR1 and CDR2 (germline): SNHLY, FYNNEI. This CDR3 has 17 residues. The CDR3 loop is CASSDSWRAGEQETQYF. The CDR3 nucleotides read TGTGCCAGCAGTGATTCCTGGAGAGCGGGGGAACAAGAGACCCAGTACTTC.

This clonotype was found a few times. V and J are TRBV3-1 and TRBJ2-4, with a possible D match to TRBD2 (5 bases). The CDR3 has 12 amino acids. Germline loops: CDR1 LGHDT, CDR2 YNNKEL (reference sequence). V lost 1 base and J 8 bases, leaving 6 bases between the germline ends. CDR3 bases: TGTGCCAGCAGCCAAGCGGGGTACATTCAGTACTTC. Translation gives CASSQAGYIQYF. Looking up the rest from reference TRBV3-1 and TRBJ2-4 gives the full variable domain: DTAVSQTPKYLVTQMGNDKSIKCEQNLGHDTMYWYKQDSKKFLKIMFSYNNKELIINETVPNRFSPKSPDKAHLNLHINSLELGDSAVYFCASSQAGYIQYFGAGTRLSVL.

J is TRBJ2-3 and V is TRBV29-1; TRBD1 is a possible D gene (5 bases). Trimming removed 5 bases at V and 4 bases at J, with 10 bases between. This CDR3 is 12 amino acids long. Germline V gives CDR1 SQVTM, CDR2 ANQGSEA. The CDR3 sequence: CSVFRAADTQYF. Here the CDR3 DNA reads TGCAGCGTTTTCAGGGCGGCAGATACGCAGTATTTT.

This clonotype was detected only a few times. The chain is built from TRBV29-1 and TRBJ1-4, with a possible D match to TRBD1 (6 bases). With 7 bases removed from V and 6 bases from J, the gap between germline ends came to 18 bases. CDR1 and CDR2 from the germline V gene are SQVTM and ANQGSEA. The CDR3 sequence is 14 residues long. CDR3 sequence (DNA): TGCAGCGGCCGACAGGCCCTCGGGGATGAAAAACTGTTTTTT. Residues: CSGRQALGDEKLFF.

This clonotype appeared a few times. J is TRBJ1-1 and V is TRBV6-5; a possible D gene is TRBD1 (6 bases). Germline V lookup: CDR1 MNHEY, CDR2 SVGAGI. The CDR3 contains 19 residues. Trimming pared 0 bases from V and 4 bases from J, leaving 24 bases between. CDR3 in DNA: TGTGCCAGCAGTTACTCGTTTCTACAGGGCCTACCGGAACGCACTGAAGCTTTCTTT. This encodes CASSYSFLQGLPERTEAFF.

This clonotype was seen many times. V gene TRBV6-2 or TRBV6-3 combines with J gene TRBJ2-3; D may be TRBD1 (6 bases). With 2 bases removed from V and 4 bases from J, the gap between germline ends came to 16 bases. This CDR3 spans 16 amino acids. From germline, CDR1 is MNHEY and CDR2 SVGEGT. CDR3 sequence: CASSYVQGEVSDTQYF. CDR3 nucleotides: TGTGCCAGCAGTTACGTACAGGGAGAGGTTTCAGATACGCAGTATTTT.

This sequence joins TRBV7-9 and TRBJ2-2, with 10 bases aligning to TRBD2. The V gene end was trimmed by 3 bases and the J gene end by 7 bases; junction bases not matched to a gene: 8. Germline CDR1 reads SEHNR; CDR2 reads FQNEAQ (reference sequence). The CDR3 has 16 amino acids. CDR3: CASSFASGSKGGELFF. CDR3 DNA sequence: TGTGCCAGCAGCTTTGCTAGCGGGAGTAAAGGCGGGGAGCTGTTTTTT. Looking up the rest from reference TRBV7-9 and TRBJ2-2 gives the full variable domain: DTGVSQNPRHKITKRGQNVTFRCDPISEHNRLYWYRQTLGQGPEFLTYFQNEAQLEKSRLLSDRFSAERPKGSFSTLEIQRTEQGDSAMYLCASSFASGSKGGELFFGEGSRLTVL.

This clonotype appeared a few times. The rearrangement joins TRBV28 to TRBJ2-1, with D maybe TRBD2 (6 bases). V shed 2 bases and J shed 4 bases, with 18 bases lying between them. Germline V CDR1 and CDR2: MDHEN, SYDVKM. The CDR3 contains 17 residues. The CDR3 region is CASSLPPRAGPYNEQFF. For the CDR3, the DNA is TGTGCCAGCAGTTTACCCCCTCGGGCGGGACCTTACAATGAGCAGTTCTTC.

This clonotype showed up just a few times. The J gene is TRBJ2-7, the V gene TRBV6-1; tentatively, D is TRBD1 (6 bases). Trimming stripped 6 bases from V and 0 bases from J, with 12 bases between. The CDR3 spans 14 residues. The V gene's germline CDR1 is MNHNS and CDR2 SASEGT. The CDR3 DNA follows: TGTGCCAGCAGGCTAGGACAGAACTCCTACGAGCAGTACTTC. Translated: CASRLGQNSYEQYF.

For this clonotype: One junction end does not reproduce the germline sequence, and a read error may be involved. The J gene is TRBJ1-4, the V gene TRBV12-3 or TRBV12-4; 7 nucleotides agree with TRBD1. The CDR3 length is 14 residues. The CDR3 sequence is CAGRRQGWDEKLFF. CDR3 nucleotides: TGTGCCGGCAGGCGACAGGGTTGGGATGAAAAACTGTTTTTT.

Only a few counts were recorded for this clonotype. The rearrangement joins TRBV11-2 to TRBJ2-5; D uncertain. The V end lost 4 bases, the J end lost 2 bases, and 11 bases lay between the germline ends. The CDR3 consists of 14 residues. CDR1 and CDR2 from the germline V gene are SGHAT and FQNNGV. CDR3 nucleotide sequence: TGTGCCAGCAGCTCCCAGACCCGGCAAGAGACCCAGTACTTC. Translation gives CASSSQTRQETQYF.

This clonotype was seen only a few times. This chain connects TRBV5-1 to TRBJ1-1; D is uncertain. The V and J ends lost 2 bases and 0 bases respectively, with 14 bases between them. CDR1 and CDR2 from the germline V gene are SGHRS and YFSETQ. The CDR3 runs to 16 residues. CDR3 sequence reads: CASSFGTRAVNTEAFF. The CDR3 DNA is TGCGCCAGCAGCTTCGGTACTAGGGCCGTGAACACTGAAGCTTTCTTT.

The genes are TRBV12-3 or TRBV12-4 and TRBJ2-2, with unresolved D. CDR3 length: 12 amino acids. The V and J ends lost 6 bases and 8 bases respectively, with 10 bases between them. DNA of the CDR3: TGTGCCAGCAGCAAGGGCGGAGGGGAGCTGTTTTTT. Translated: CASSKGGGELFF.

The CDR3 loop is CASRMRGQSTDTQYF. As DNA, the CDR3 is TGCGCCAGCAGAATGAGGGGACAGAGCACAGATACGCAGTATTTT. The chain recombines TRBV5-1 with TRBJ2-3, with 7 bases lining up with TRBD1. J gave up 0 bases and V 5 bases, and 6 bases lay outside the gene matches. CDR3 length equals 15 residues. Germline V gene lookup returns CDR1 SGHRS and CDR2 YFSETQ.

This chain connects TRBV19 to TRBJ1-5; D is unclear. The germline V gene encodes CDR1 LNHDA and CDR2 SQIVND (reference sequence). The ends were cut back, 3 bases at V and 2 bases at J, with 11 bases in the middle. The CDR3 covers 15 residues. CDR3 sequence (DNA): TGTGCCAGTAGTATCAACGGGTTAGGCAATCAGCCCCAGCATTTT. Its protein is CASSINGLGNQPQHF.

This clonotype was counted between two and nine times. This rearrangement joins TRBV5-6 to TRBJ2-2; 8 bases are shared with TRBD1. Germline lookup yields CDR1 SGHDT and CDR2 YYEEEE. This CDR3 contains 17 residues. V was pared by 0 bases and J by 4 bases, with 8 bases of the junction left unmatched. The CDR3 loop reads CASSLGPGGAGTGELFF. CDR3 DNA sequence: TGTGCCAGCAGCTTGGGACCAGGGGGCGCGGGCACCGGGGAGCTGTTTTTT.

The V gene is TRBV29-1, the J gene TRBJ2-1, with TRBD2 matching over 8 bases. Trimming at V came to 6 bases and at J to 1 base, leaving 5 bases not matched to a gene. The CDR3 totals 14 residues. CDR1 is SQVTM, CDR2 ANQGSEA, per germline. The CDR3 region is CSVGGGASYNEQFF. CDR3 DNA sequence: TGCAGCGTCGGGGGGGGGGCATCCTACAATGAGCAGTTCTTC.

The chain links TRBV20-1 to TRBJ1-4; no clear D gene. Germline V lookup: CDR1 DFQATT, CDR2 SNEGSKA (reference sequence). V was shortened by 5 bases and J by 0 bases, with 13 bases between the two germline ends. The CDR3 sequence is 15 residues long. The CDR3 spells CSAGPTRATNEKLFF. In DNA form, the CDR3 reads TGCAGTGCTGGGCCTACCCGTGCAACTAATGAAAAACTGTTTTTT.

This clonotype was picked up one time. V usage is TRBV7-2 and J usage is TRBJ2-3; a weak D match, TRBD2 (5 bases). The V end lost 1 base, the J end lost 3 bases, and 11 bases lay between the germline ends. Germline CDR1 is SGHTA and CDR2 is FQGNSA. The CDR3 loop spans 15 amino acids. CDR3 nucleotides: TGTGCCAGCAGCTTAGTGGCGGGCCTTACAGATACGCAGTATTTT. Protein: CASSLVAGLTDTQYF.

V gene TRBV6-5 combines with J gene TRBJ1-6; tentatively, D is TRBD1 (5 bases). This CDR3 comprises 16 residues. From germline, CDR1 is MNHEY and CDR2 SVGAGI. Deletions cut 0 bases from V and 7 bases from J, with 13 bases between. The CDR3 is CASSYSGGLWNSPLHF. The CDR3 region has the DNA TGTGCCAGCAGTTACTCGGGGGGACTTTGGAATTCACCCCTCCACTTT.

With respect to this clonotype: A much larger clone sits a single nucleotide away, making a read error possible. The V gene is TRBV10-3, the J gene TRBJ1-1, with 7 positions matching TRBD1. Germline loops: CDR1 ENHRY, CDR2 SYGVKD. The CDR3 length is 15 residues. In nucleotides, the CDR3 is TGTGCCATCAGTGATTCCGGGACAGCGAACACTGAAGTTTTCTTT. It translates to CAISDSGTANTEVFF.

V gene TRBV5-1 combines with J gene TRBJ2-3; D is possibly TRBD2 (6 bases). This CDR3 is built from 16 residues. Between the trimmed V and J ends, which lost 7 bases and 7 bases, there was a span of 25 bases. The germline CDR1 and CDR2 sequences are SGHRS and YFSETQ. DNA for the CDR3: TGCGCCAGCCGGGACCCGGGACTCGAGGACTCGAATACGCAGTATTTT. The encoded protein is CASRDPGLEDSNTQYF.

The table lists this clonotype with many counts. The chain couples TRBV24-1 to TRBJ2-7, with 7 bases lining up with TRBD2. This CDR3 comprises 14 residues. In germline, CDR1 is KGHDR, CDR2 SFDVKD. V lost 6 bases and J lost 6; bases outside the gene matches: 10. This CDR3 reads CATSRGGGLSEQYF. The CDR3 DNA reads as TGTGCCACCAGTCGCGGGGGAGGTCTATCCGAGCAGTACTTC.

This clonotype was found many times. The genes are TRBV20-1 and TRBJ2-1, with TRBD2 matching over 7 bases. CDR1 and CDR2 (germline): DFQATT, SNEGSKA (reference sequence). The CDR3 covers 13 residues. J was trimmed by 9 bases and V by 0 bases; bases with no gene match: 5. CDR3 residues: CSARDRGEAEQFF. The CDR3 DNA is TGCAGTGCTAGAGATCGGGGGGAAGCTGAGCAGTTCTTC.

This clonotype was detected a few times. The V call is TRBV11-2, the J call TRBJ1-2, with D unclear. The CDR3 is 15 amino acids. Trimming removed 4 bases at V and 7 bases at J, with 19 bases between. CDR1 is SGHAT, CDR2 FQNNGV, per germline. CDR3 in DNA: TGTGCCAGCAGCTCACCCGGCCAGGCGTTGCGTGGCTACACCTTC. Amino acid sequence: CASSSPGQALRGYTF.